Listed below are T cell receptor beta chains from one sample, sequenced in a study of blood T cell repertoires in COVID-19. TCRdb's copy holds only in-frame clones and misses some; the assay was immunoSEQ multiplex PCR. The sample carries about 97,000 clones, over 75% recorded once. The sample comprised peripheral blood. The receptors here all came from a human donor in a cohort sampled during active COVID-19. The CDR3 runs from the conserved cysteine through the conserved F or W. Fields, in order: J gene, V gene, D gene, clone size, CDR3 DNA, CDR3 protein. D genes are given only for firm matches. Rows give clone size only sometimes, using once, few, many, or a class for an expanded clone.

TRBJ2-3 | TRBV2 | - | - | TGTGCCAGCAGGGACTACGTAGAAATGAGCACAGATACGCAGTATTTT | CASRDYVEMSTDTQYF
TRBJ2-5 | TRBV9 | TRBD2 | - | TGTGCCAGCAGCGTAGGGGTAGCGGGAGGGTTGGAGACCCAGTACTTC | CASSVGVAGGLETQYF
TRBJ2-6 | TRBV7-6 | TRBD2 | - | TGTGCCAGCAGCGAGGAAGTAGCGGGCCAATATAAGGCCAACGTCCTGACTTTC | CASSEEVAGQYKANVLTF
TRBJ2-3 | TRBV6-5 | - | medium-sized | TGTGCCAGCAGTTTAAGACTAGAGGCAGATACGCAGTATTTT | CASSLRLEADTQYF
TRBJ2-7 | TRBV7-9 | TRBD1 | - | TGTGCCAGCAGCTCAACGGGACAGGGGGCAACCGGCTATTACGAGCAGTACTTC | CASSSTGQGATGYYEQYF
TRBJ2-5 | TRBV11-2 | TRBD2 | - | TGTGCCAGCAGTCGCAAGGCGGGGCGGGAGCCCCAATTAGAGACCCAGTACTTC | CASSRKAGREPQLETQYF
TRBJ2-7 | TRBV2 | - | few | TGTGCCAGCACGCCCAGGGCCTACGAGCAGTACTTC | CASTPRAYEQYF
TRBJ2-7 | TRBV7-2 | TRBD2 | - | TGTGCCAGCAGCTTAGCGAGCGGGAGTGCCTACGAGCAGTACTTC | CASSLASGSAYEQYF
TRBJ1-2 | TRBV14 | - | - | TGTGCCAGCAGCCCAGCCGGAGCTTATGGCTACACCTTC | CASSPAGAYGYTF
TRBJ2-2 | TRBV28 | TRBD2 | - | TGTGCCAGCACCCTAGCGGGAACCGGGGAGCTGTTTTTT | CASTLAGTGELFF
TRBJ1-1 | TRBV6-5 | - | - | TGTGCCATTGACAGGACCTACATGAACACTGAAGCTTTCTTT | CAIDRTYMNTEAFF
TRBJ1-2 | TRBV5-1 | TRBD1 | few | TGCGCCAGCAGCTATGGCCAGGGGGACTATGGCTACACCTTC | CASSYGQGDYGYTF
TRBJ2-7 | TRBV19 | TRBD2 | - | TGTGCCAGTAGTATCATGGTAGCGGGAGGTCCCTACGAGCAGTACTTC | CASSIMVAGGPYEQYF
TRBJ2-5 | TRBV18 | - | - | TGTGCCAGCTCACCGACAGGGACTCAAGAGACCCAGTACTTC | CASSPTGTQETQYF
TRBJ2-7 | TRBV14 | - | once | TGTGCCAGCAGCGGGGGACTGGGTGAGACCTACGAGCAGTACTTC | CASSGGLGETYEQYF
TRBJ2-5 | TRBV7-7 | - | - | TGTGCTAGCAGCTTAATTCAGGGTGGGCAAGAGACCCAGTACTTC | CASSLIQGGQETQYF
TRBJ2-3 | TRBV11-2 | - | - | TGTGCCAGCAGCTTAGAGTCTGCGGGCACAGATACGCAGTATTTT | CASSLESAGTDTQYF
TRBJ1-3 | TRBV28 | - | once | TGTGCCAGCAGTTCGACAGGAGTCTCTGGAAACACCATATATTTT | CASSSTGVSGNTIYF
TRBJ2-1 | TRBV6-5 | - | once | TGTGCCAGCAGGACGACTACTCTACTATACAATGAGCAGTTCTTC | CASRTTTLLYNEQFF
TRBJ2-1 | TRBV6-5 | - | - | TGTGCCAGCAGGAGGATAGCGGCCAATGAGCAGTTCTTC | CASRRIAANEQFF